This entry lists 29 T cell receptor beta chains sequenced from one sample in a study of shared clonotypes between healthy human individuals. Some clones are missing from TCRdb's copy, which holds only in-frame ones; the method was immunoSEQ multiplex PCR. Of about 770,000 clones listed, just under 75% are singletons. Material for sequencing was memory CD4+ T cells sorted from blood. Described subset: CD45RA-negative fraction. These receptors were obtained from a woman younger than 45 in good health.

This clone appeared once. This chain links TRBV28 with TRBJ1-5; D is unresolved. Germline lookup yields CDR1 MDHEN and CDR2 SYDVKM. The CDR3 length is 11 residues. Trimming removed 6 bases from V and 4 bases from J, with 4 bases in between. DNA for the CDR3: TGTGCCAGCAGAGCAAATCAGCCCCAGCATTTT. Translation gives CASRANQPQHF. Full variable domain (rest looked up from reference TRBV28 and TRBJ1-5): DVKVTQSSRYLVKRTGEKVFLECVQDMDHENMFWYRQDPGLGLRLIYFSYDVKMKEKGDIPEGYSVSREKKERFSLILESASTNQTSMYLCASRANQPQHFGDGTRLSIL.

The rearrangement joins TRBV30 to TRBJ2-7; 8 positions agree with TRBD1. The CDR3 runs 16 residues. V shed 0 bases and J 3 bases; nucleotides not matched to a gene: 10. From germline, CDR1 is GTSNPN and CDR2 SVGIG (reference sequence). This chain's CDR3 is CAWSVKDRARGYEQYF. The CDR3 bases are TGTGCCTGGAGTGTAAAGGACAGGGCCAGGGGCTACGAGCAGTACTTC.

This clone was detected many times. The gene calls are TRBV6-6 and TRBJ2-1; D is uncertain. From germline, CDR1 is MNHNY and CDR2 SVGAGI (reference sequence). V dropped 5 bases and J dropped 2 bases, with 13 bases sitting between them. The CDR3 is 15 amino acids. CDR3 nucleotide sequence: TGTGCCAGCAGTCCAGGACCCAACGCCTACAATGAGCAGTTCTTC. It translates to CASSPGPNAYNEQFF.

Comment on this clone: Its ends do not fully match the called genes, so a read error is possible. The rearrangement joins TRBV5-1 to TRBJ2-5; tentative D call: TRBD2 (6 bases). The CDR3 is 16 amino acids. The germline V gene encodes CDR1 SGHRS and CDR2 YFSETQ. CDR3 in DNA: TGCGCCAGCAGCTTGTGGGCGGGGTCCTTCCAAGAGGCCCAGTACTTC. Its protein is CASSLWAGSFQEAQYF.

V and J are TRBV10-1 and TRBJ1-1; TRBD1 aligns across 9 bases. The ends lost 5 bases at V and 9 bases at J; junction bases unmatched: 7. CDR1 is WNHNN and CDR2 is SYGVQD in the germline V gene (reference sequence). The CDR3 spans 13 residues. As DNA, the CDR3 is TGCGCCAGCAGTCCTAGGGACAGGGCAAAAGCTTTCTTT. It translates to CASSPRDRAKAFF.

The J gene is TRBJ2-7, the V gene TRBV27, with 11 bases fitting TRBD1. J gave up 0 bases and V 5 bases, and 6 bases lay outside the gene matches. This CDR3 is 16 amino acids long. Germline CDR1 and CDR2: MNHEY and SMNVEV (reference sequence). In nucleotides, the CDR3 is TGTGCCAGCAGTGCGCCGGGACAGGGGGGCTCCTACGAGCAGTACTTC. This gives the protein CASSAPGQGGSYEQYF.

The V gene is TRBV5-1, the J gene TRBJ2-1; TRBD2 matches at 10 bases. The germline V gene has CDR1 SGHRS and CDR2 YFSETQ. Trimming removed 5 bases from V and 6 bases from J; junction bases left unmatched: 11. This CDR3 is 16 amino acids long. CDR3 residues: CASRQTSGVVGNEQFF. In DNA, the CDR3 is TGCGCCAGCAGACAAACTAGCGGGGTGGTGGGCAATGAGCAGTTCTTC.

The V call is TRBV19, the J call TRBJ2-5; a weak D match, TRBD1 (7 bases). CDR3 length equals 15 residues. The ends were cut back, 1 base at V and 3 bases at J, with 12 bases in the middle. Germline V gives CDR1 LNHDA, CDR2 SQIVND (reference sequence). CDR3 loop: CASSIGQGLKETQYF. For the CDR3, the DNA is TGTGCCAGTAGTATAGGACAGGGACTTAAAGAGACCCAGTACTTC.

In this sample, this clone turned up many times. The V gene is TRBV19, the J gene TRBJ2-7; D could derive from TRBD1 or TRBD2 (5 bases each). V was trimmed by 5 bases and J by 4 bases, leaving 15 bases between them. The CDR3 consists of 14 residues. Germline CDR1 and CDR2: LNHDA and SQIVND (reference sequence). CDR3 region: CASSAMGRSYEQYF. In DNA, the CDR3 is TGTGCCAGTAGTGCCATGGGACGGAGTTACGAGCAGTACTTC.

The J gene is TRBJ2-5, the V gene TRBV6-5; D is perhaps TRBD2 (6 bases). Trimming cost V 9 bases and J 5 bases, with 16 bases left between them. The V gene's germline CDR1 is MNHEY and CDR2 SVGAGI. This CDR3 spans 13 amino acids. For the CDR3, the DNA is TGTGCCAGTTCCCCCCCGGGGAGGGAGACCCAGTACTTC. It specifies CASSPPGRETQYF.

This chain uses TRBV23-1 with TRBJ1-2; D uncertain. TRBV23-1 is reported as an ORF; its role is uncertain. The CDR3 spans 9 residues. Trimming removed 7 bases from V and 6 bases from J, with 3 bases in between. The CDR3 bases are TGCGCCAGCAAGGATGGCTACACCTTC. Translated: CASKDGYTF.

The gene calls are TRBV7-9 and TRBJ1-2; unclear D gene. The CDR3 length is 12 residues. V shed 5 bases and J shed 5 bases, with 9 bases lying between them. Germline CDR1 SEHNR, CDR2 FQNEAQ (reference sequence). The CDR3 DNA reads TGTGCCAGCAGCATGGACGGTTATGGCTACACCTTC. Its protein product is CASSMDGYGYTF.

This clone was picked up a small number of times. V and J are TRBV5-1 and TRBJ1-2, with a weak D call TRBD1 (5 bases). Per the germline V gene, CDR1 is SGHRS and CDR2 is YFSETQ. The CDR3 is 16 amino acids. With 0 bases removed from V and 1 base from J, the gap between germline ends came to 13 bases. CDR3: CASSLVGGSINYGYTF. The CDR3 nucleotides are TGCGCCAGCAGCTTGGTTGGGGGGTCTATTAACTATGGCTACACCTTC.

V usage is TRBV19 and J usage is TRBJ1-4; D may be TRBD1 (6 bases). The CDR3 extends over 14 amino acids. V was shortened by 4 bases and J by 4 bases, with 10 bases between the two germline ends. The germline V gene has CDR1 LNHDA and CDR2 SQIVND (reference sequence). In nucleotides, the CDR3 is TGTGCCAGTAGTAAAGGACAGCTTAATGAAAAACTGTTTTTT. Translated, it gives CASSKGQLNEKLFF. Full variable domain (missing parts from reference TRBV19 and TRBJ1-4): DGGITQSPKYLFRKEGQNVTLSCEQNLNHDAMYWYRQDPGQGLRLIYYSQIVNDFQKGDIAEGYSVSREKKESFPLTVTSAQKNPTAFYLCASSKGQLNEKLFFGSGTQLSVL.

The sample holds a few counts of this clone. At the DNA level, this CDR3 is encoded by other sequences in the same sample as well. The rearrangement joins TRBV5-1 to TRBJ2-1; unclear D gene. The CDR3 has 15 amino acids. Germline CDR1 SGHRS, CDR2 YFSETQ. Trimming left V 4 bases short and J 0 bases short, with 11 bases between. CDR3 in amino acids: CASSLSVSSYNEQFF. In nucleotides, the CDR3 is TGCGCCAGCAGCCTCTCCGTGAGCTCCTACAATGAGCAGTTCTTC. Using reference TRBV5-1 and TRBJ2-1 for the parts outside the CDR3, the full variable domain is KAGVTQTPRYLIKTRGQQVTLSCSPISGHRSVSWYQQTPGQGLQFLFEYFSETQRNKGNFPGRFSGRQFSNSRSEMNVSTLELGDSALYLCASSLSVSSYNEQFFGPGTRLTVL.

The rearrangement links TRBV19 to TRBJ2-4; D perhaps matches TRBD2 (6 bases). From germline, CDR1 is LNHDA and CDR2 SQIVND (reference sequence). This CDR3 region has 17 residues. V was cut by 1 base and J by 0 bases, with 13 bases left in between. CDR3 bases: TGTGCCAGTAGTATAGCCGTAGCGGCACTAGCCAAAAACATTCAGTACTTC. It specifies CASSIAVAALAKNIQYF.

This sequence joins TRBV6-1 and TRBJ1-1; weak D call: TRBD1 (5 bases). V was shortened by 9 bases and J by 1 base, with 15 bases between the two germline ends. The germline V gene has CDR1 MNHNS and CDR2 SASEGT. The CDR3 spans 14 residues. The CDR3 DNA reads TGTGCCAGTACATGGGGACGGTCGAACACTGAAGCTTTCTTT. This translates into CASTWGRSNTEAFF.

CDR3 in amino acids: CAATREPGNTIYF. CDR3 nucleotide sequence: TGTGCCGCGACGCGGGAACCTGGAAACACCATATATTTT. The chain combines TRBV19 with TRBJ1-3; unclear D gene. The germline CDR1 and CDR2 sequences are LNHDA and SQIVND (reference sequence). The V and J ends lost 11 bases and 2 bases respectively, with 13 bases between them. The CDR3 covers 13 residues.

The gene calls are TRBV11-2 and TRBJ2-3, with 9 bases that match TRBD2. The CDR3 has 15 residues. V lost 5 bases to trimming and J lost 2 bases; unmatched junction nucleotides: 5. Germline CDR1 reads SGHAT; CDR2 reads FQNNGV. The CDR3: CASSPRGLATDTQYF. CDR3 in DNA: TGTGCCAGCAGCCCCCGGGGACTAGCCACAGATACGCAGTATTTT.

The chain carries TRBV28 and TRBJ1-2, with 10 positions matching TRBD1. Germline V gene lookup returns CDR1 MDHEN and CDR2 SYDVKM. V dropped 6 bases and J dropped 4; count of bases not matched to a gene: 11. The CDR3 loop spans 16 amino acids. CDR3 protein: CASSSTGQGTIYGYTF. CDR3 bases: TGTGCCAGCAGCTCCACGGGACAGGGGACAATCTATGGCTACACCTTC.

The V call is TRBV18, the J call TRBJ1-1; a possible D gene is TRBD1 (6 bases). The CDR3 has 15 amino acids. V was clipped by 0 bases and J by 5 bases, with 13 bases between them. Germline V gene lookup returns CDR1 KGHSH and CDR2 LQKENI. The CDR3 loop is CASSPPGAGLTEAFF. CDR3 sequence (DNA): TGTGCCAGCTCACCACCGGGGGCAGGGTTGACTGAAGCTTTCTTT.

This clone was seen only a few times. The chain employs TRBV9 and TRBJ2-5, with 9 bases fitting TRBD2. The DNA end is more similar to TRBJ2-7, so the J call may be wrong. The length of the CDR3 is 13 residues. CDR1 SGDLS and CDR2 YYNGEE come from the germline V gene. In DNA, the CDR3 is TGTGCCAGCAGCGATAGCGGGAGTGGCGAGCAGTACTTC. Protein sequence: CASSDSGSGEQYF.

CDR3 in DNA: TGTGCCAGCAGCCCCCCCGTAGCGGGAGGAGATACGCAGTATTTT. This encodes CASSPPVAGGDTQYF. The V and J genes are TRBV7-9 and TRBJ2-3; 10 bases line up with TRBD2. J lost 5 bases, V lost 5 bases, and 7 bases had no gene match. Germline-derived CDR1 and CDR2 are SEHNR and FQNEAQ (reference sequence). The CDR3 is 15 residues long. The variable domain in full, completed from reference TRBV7-9 and TRBJ2-3, reads DTGVSQNPRHKITKRGQNVTFRCDPISEHNRLYWYRQTLGQGPEFLTYFQNEAQLEKSRLLSDRFSAERPKGSFSTLEIQRTEQGDSAMYLCASSPPVAGGDTQYFGPGTRLTVL.

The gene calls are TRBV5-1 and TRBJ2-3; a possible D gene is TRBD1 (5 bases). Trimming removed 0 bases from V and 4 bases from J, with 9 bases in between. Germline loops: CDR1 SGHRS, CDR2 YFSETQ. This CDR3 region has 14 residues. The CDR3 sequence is CASSLAPGPDTQYF. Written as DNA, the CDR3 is TGCGCCAGCAGCTTGGCCCCAGGGCCAGATACGCAGTATTTT.

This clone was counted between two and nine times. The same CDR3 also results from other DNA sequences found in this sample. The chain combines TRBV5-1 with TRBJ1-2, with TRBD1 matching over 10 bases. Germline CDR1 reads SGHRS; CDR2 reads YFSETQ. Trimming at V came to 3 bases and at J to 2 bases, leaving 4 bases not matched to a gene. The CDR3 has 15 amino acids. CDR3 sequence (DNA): TGCGCCAGCAGCTCCGGGACAGGGGTAAACTATGGCTACACCTTC. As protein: CASSSGTGVNYGYTF.

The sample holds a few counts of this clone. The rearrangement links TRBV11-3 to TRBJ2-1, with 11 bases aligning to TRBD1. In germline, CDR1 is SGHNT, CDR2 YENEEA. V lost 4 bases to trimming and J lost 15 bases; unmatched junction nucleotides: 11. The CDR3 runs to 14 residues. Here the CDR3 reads CASSSGTGGSMPFF. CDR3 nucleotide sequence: TGTGCCAGCAGCTCCGGGACAGGGGGTTCGATGCCGTTCTTC.

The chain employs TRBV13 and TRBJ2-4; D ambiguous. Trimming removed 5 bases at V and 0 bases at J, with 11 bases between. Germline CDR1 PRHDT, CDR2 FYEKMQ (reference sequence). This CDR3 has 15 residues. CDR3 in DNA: TGTGCCAGCAGCACACTTAGATTAGCCAAAAACATTCAGTACTTC. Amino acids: CASSTLRLAKNIQYF.

CDR3 region: CASSAARGTEMFF. CDR3 sequence (DNA): TGTGCCAGCAGCGCCGCCCGCGGGACTGAGATGTTCTTC. The chain combines TRBV7-2 with TRBJ2-1; tentative D call: TRBD2 (6 bases). V was pared by 5 bases and J by 15 bases, with 20 bases between. The CDR3 consists of 13 residues. The germline V gene has CDR1 SGHTA and CDR2 FQGNSA.

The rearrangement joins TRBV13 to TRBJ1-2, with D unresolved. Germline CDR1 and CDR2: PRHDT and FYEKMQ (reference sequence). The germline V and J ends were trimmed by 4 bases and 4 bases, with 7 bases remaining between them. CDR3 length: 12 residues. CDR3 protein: CASSYGVYGYTF. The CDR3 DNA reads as TGTGCCAGCAGCTACGGGGTCTATGGCTACACCTTC. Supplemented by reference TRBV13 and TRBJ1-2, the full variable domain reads AAGVIQSPRHLIKEKRETATLKCYPIPRHDTVYWYQQGPGQDPQFLISFYEKMQSDKGSIPDRFSAQQFSDYHSELNMSSLELGDSALYFCASSYGVYGYTFGSGTRLTVV.